This T cell receptor beta chain was documented in a study of T cell repertoires in cytomegalovirus infection. One entry per CDR3 protein, called by TCRdb with MiXCR from the reads. The sample includes 510,000 or so distinct CDR3 sequences, 26% of them seen just once. This clonotype was observed many times. This sequence originates from a human donor in good health (CMV status not recorded). Some clones in this sample may be carry-over from other donors' samples. The material sequenced was PBMCs.

CDR3 residues: CASSLAPLRDEQYF. CDR3 nucleotide sequence: TGTGCCAGCAGCTTGGCCCCCTTGAGAGACGAGCAGTACTTC. This chain joins TRBV5-5 and TRBJ2-7; no reliable D call. This CDR3 has 14 amino acids. V lost 0 bases and J lost 5, with 12 bases in between. Germline values: CDR1 SGHKS, CDR2 YYEKEE (reference sequence).